The sequence of this T cell receptor (beta chain) was determined in a study of T cell responses to AZD1222 COVID-19 vaccine. Study results and limitations: White British donors predominated, females outnumbered males, and clonal diversity was possibly underestimated.

Germline lookup yields CDR1 SGHTA and CDR2 FQGNSA. The CDR3 loop spans 15 amino acids. Unmatched junction bases numbered 9, after V lost 5 bases and J lost 4 bases. The repertoire was sequenced with immunoSEQ multiplex PCR; TCRdb's copy has only in-frame clones and lacks some. The sample has some 78,000 clones, roughly 85% seen once. The table lists this clone with a few counts. Its target is unknown. This material consisted of peripheral blood, taken 28 days after the second AZD1222 dose. The clonotype originates from an adult who received the AZD1222 COVID-19 vaccine. The V gene is TRBV7-2, the J gene TRBJ1-2; TRBD1 matches 8 bases. CDR3 residues: CASSLQQGETYGYTF. The CDR3 nucleotides are TGTGCCAGCAGCCTCCAACAGGGGGAGACCTATGGCTACACCTTC.